A selection of T cell receptor beta chains follows, all from one sample in a study of T cell clones after liver transplantation. Method: immunoSEQ multiplex PCR; TCRdb's copy keeps in-frame clones and lacks some. The sample has about 120,000 clones; 75% to 95% are singletons. This sample comprised CD4+ T cells from blood, obtained 12 months after liver transplant. Receptor source: a human patient who received a liver transplant. Certain T cells may be donor cells from the graft. The CDR3 runs from the conserved cysteine through the conserved F or W. D genes are given only for firm matches. Size values are once, few and many counts, or a class for expanded clones, and some rows have none.

d_call	v_call	clone_size	j_call	cdr3_aa	cdr3_nt
-	TRBV28	-	TRBJ1-1	CASSPRRGLTTEAFF	TGTGCCAGCAGTCCCCGGCGGGGTCTAACCACTGAAGCTTTCTTT
TRBD1	TRBV27	few	TRBJ1-1	CASSLTGAFTEAFF	TGTGCCAGCAGCTTGACAGGGGCCTTCACTGAAGCTTTCTTT
TRBD1	TRBV5-1	-	TRBJ1-4	CASSLLTGGNEKLFF	TGCGCCAGCAGCCTACTGACAGGGGGGAATGAAAAACTGTTTTTT
TRBD1	TRBV10-2	-	TRBJ1-1	CASKDRLGDTEAFF	TGCGCCAGCAAGGACAGGCTGGGTGACACTGAAGCTTTCTTT
TRBD2	TRBV5-1	-	TRBJ2-3	CASSIQGAGGPDTQYF	TGCGCCAGCAGCATACAAGGAGCGGGAGGGCCAGATACGCAGTATTTT
TRBD2	TRBV7-2	few	TRBJ2-5	CASSLEAGVETQYF	TGTGCCAGCAGCTTAGAAGCGGGAGTTGAGACCCAGTACTTC
-	TRBV6-6	-	TRBJ2-3	CAIGGTGATDTQYF	TGTGCCATAGGCGGGACGGGGGCCACAGATACGCAGTATTTT
-	TRBV19	-	TRBJ1-2	CASTRWGRDYGYTF	TGTGCCAGTACCCGGTGGGGACGGGACTATGGCTACACCTTC
-	TRBV19	-	TRBJ1-1	CASRRTNTEAFF	TGTGCCAGTAGACGGACGAACACTGAAGCTTTCTTT
-	TRBV9	-	TRBJ1-2	CASSVGEGTPYTF	TGTGCCAGCAGCGTAGGGGAAGGGACACCCTACACCTTC
-	TRBV5-1	-	TRBJ1-2	CASSLETPNYGYTF	TGCGCCAGCAGCTTGGAGACGCCTAACTATGGCTACACCTTC
-	TRBV14	-	TRBJ2-1	CASSVAVGTWNEQFF	TGTGCCAGCAGCGTAGCGGTGGGTACGTGGAATGAGCAGTTCTTC
-	TRBV5-6	-	TRBJ1-2	CASSLGGMQDSPMGGYTF	TGTGCCAGCAGCTTGGGGGGGATGCAGGACAGCCCCATGGGAGGCTACACCTTC
TRBD1	TRBV29-1	-	TRBJ2-1	CSVDKLGVEPGQANNEQFF	TGCAGCGTTGATAAGTTGGGCGTGGAACCGGGACAGGCCAACAATGAGCAGTTCTTC
-	TRBV9	-	TRBJ2-7	CASSVSRDPAYEQYF	TGTGCCAGCAGCGTCTCGAGGGATCCAGCCTACGAGCAGTACTTC
-	TRBV5-1	-	TRBJ2-3	CASSTSTDTQYF	TGCGCCAGCAGCACCAGCACAGATACGCAGTATTTT
-	TRBV11-3	-	TRBJ2-1	CASSSPPGHHEQFF	TGTGCCAGCAGCTCCCCCCCCGGGCACCATGAGCAGTTCTTC
-	TRBV7-6	-	TRBJ2-7	CASSFGSTGRHYEQYF	TGTGCCAGCAGCTTCGGTAGTACCGGACGGCACTACGAGCAGTACTTC
-	TRBV2	-	TRBJ2-7	CASSRTATYEQYF	TGTGCCAGCAGTCGGACAGCGACCTACGAGCAGTACTTC
TRBD2	TRBV28	-	TRBJ2-7	CASRYGLAGGPSEQYF	TGTGCCAGCAGGTACGGACTAGCGGGAGGCCCTAGCGAGCAGTACTTC
TRBD1	TRBV18	-	TRBJ2-6	CASSPPGTGTGANVLTF	TGTGCCAGCTCCCCTCCCGGGACAGGGACCGGGGCCAACGTCCTGACTTTC
TRBD1	TRBV27	-	TRBJ2-5	CASSLTGVYQETQYF	TGTGCCAGCAGTTTAACAGGGGTCTACCAAGAGACCCAGTACTTC
-	TRBV4-1	few	TRBJ2-3	CASSSGQQFTDTQYF	TGCGCCAGCAGTTCCGGACAGCAGTTCACAGATACGCAGTATTTT
TRBD2	TRBV25-1	once	TRBJ2-3	CASSSSGTTDTQYF	TGTGCCAGCAGTTCTAGCGGAACCACAGATACGCAGTATTTT
-	TRBV2	-	TRBJ2-1	CASSEESSYNEQFF	TGTGCCAGCAGTGAAGAGAGCTCCTACAATGAGCAGTTCTTC
TRBD1	TRBV7-7	-	TRBJ2-3	CASTFPPDRGRVGPSTDTQYF	TGTGCTAGCACCTTCCCCCCGGACAGGGGGCGCGTGGGGCCCTCCACAGATACGCAGTATTTT
-	TRBV4-3	-	TRBJ2-7	CASSQFWQYF	TGCGCCAGCAGCCAATTTTGGCAGTACTTC
-	TRBV29-1	-	TRBJ1-2	CSVEVRREDGYTF	TGCAGCGTTGAAGTAAGGAGGGAGGATGGCTACACCTTC
TRBD1	TRBV9	-	TRBJ2-1	CASSVRPGQDEQFF	TGTGCCAGCAGCGTCCGCCCGGGACAGGATGAGCAGTTCTTC
TRBD2	TRBV5-1	few	TRBJ2-7	CASSPTSGRAQEQYF	TGCGCCAGCAGTCCGACTAGCGGGAGGGCCCAAGAGCAGTACTTC
TRBD1	TRBV6-1	once	TRBJ1-6	CASSVQTGYSPLHF	TGTGCCAGCAGTGTACAGACAGGGTATTCACCCCTCCACTTT
TRBD2	TRBV4-2	-	TRBJ2-5	CASSQAAPFGRAGLYQETQYF	TGTGCCAGCAGCCAAGCCGCACCCTTTGGCCGAGCGGGACTGTACCAAGAGACCCAGTACTTC
-	TRBV5-4	-	TRBJ2-3	CASSWTGSTDTQYF	TGTGCCAGCAGCTGGACGGGGAGCACAGATACGCAGTATTTT
TRBD2	TRBV19	-	TRBJ2-2	CASSIVAIGTSPLGELFF	TGTGCCAGTAGTATAGTGGCCATCGGGACTAGCCCGCTCGGGGAGCTGTTTTTT
-	TRBV6-1	-	TRBJ2-5	CASSERGYRQETQYF	TGTGCCAGCAGTGAAAGGGGCTACCGGCAAGAGACCCAGTACTTC
TRBD1	TRBV30	-	TRBJ2-7	CAWSPGQGTYEQYF	TGTGCCTGGAGTCCGGGACAGGGGACCTACGAGCAGTACTTC
TRBD1	TRBV5-6	once	TRBJ2-7	CASSLNPGGSYEQYF	TGTGCCAGCAGCTTGAATCCAGGGGGCTCCTACGAGCAGTACTTC
TRBD2	TRBV6-1	-	TRBJ2-1	CASSERTSGSHEQFF	TGTGCCAGCAGTGAAAGAACTAGCGGGAGCCATGAGCAGTTCTTC
-	TRBV10-3	-	TRBJ2-5	CAISETAGTQETQYF	TGTGCCATCAGTGAGACCGCGGGGACTCAAGAGACCCAGTACTTC
-	TRBV27	-	TRBJ1-5	CASRQGNQPQHF	TGTGCCAGCCGACAGGGCAATCAGCCCCAGCATTTT
TRBD2	TRBV11-2	-	TRBJ2-3	CASSLDDRKTSGRAPDTQYF	TGTGCCAGCAGCTTAGATGATAGAAAGACTAGCGGGAGGGCCCCAGATACGCAGTATTTT
-	TRBV28	-	TRBJ1-5	CASSLYGASNQPQHF	TGTGCCAGCAGTTTATATGGGGCTAGCAATCAGCCCCAGCATTTT
TRBD1	TRBV5-6	once	TRBJ1-2	CASSPPGQGFAGYTF	TGTGCCAGCAGCCCCCCGGGACAGGGGTTTGCTGGCTACACCTTC
TRBD1	TRBV2	-	TRBJ1-4	CASRGQANEKLFF	TGTGCCAGCAGGGGACAGGCTAATGAAAAACTGTTTTTT
-	TRBV5-1	-	TRBJ2-3	CASSLQSTDTQYF	TGCGCCAGCAGCCTACAAAGCACAGATACGCAGTATTTT
-	TRBV6-5	few	TRBJ2-2	CASSYSIGELFF	TGTGCCAGCAGTTACTCGATAGGGGAGCTGTTTTTT
-	TRBV2	many	TRBJ1-2	CASSETGNYGYTF	TGTGCCAGCAGTGAAACAGGGAACTATGGCTACACCTTC
-	TRBV30	-	TRBJ2-2	CAWSDTANTGELFF	TGTGCCTGGAGTGACACAGCGAACACCGGGGAGCTGTTTTTT
TRBD1	TRBV11-3	-	TRBJ2-7	CASSLRQGSYEQYF	TGTGCCAGCAGCTTAAGACAGGGGTCCTACGAGCAGTACTTC
TRBD1	TRBV10-3	-	TRBJ2-2	CAISESRQGELFF	TGTGCCATCAGTGAGTCGAGACAGGGCGAGCTGTTTTTT
-	TRBV6-5	few	TRBJ1-2	CASNRGQSETF	TGTGCCAGCAACCGCGGACAGTCTGAGACCTTC
-	TRBV5-1	-	TRBJ2-1	CASSLWPGKSYNEQFF	TGCGCCAGCAGCTTGTGGCCCGGAAAGTCCTACAATGAGCAGTTCTTC
-	TRBV5-6	-	TRBJ1-2	CASSRKSGYGYTF	TGTGCCAGCAGCCGCAAAAGTGGGTATGGCTACACCTTC
-	TRBV11-3	-	TRBJ1-1	CASSLDPGRDTEAFF	TGTGCCAGCAGCTTAGATCCGGGTCGGGACACTGAAGCTTTCTTT
-	TRBV25-1	-	TRBJ1-2	CASSELGPPRQDGYTF	TGTGCCAGCAGTGAATTAGGGCCCCCTCGGCAGGATGGCTACACCTTC